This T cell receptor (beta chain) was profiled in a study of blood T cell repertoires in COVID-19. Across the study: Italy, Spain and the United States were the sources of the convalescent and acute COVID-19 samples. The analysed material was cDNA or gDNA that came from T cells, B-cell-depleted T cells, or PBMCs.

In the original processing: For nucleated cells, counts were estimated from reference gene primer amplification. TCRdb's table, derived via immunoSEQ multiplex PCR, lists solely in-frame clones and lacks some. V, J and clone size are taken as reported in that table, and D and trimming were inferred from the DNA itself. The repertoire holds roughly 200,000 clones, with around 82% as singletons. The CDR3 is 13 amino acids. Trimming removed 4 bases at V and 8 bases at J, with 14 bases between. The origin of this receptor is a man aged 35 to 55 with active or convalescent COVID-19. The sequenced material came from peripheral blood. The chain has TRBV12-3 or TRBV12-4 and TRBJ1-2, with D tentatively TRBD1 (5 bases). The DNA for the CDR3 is TGTGCCAGCAGTTCAAACCAGGGTGGGGGCTACACCTTC. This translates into CASSSNQGGGYTF.